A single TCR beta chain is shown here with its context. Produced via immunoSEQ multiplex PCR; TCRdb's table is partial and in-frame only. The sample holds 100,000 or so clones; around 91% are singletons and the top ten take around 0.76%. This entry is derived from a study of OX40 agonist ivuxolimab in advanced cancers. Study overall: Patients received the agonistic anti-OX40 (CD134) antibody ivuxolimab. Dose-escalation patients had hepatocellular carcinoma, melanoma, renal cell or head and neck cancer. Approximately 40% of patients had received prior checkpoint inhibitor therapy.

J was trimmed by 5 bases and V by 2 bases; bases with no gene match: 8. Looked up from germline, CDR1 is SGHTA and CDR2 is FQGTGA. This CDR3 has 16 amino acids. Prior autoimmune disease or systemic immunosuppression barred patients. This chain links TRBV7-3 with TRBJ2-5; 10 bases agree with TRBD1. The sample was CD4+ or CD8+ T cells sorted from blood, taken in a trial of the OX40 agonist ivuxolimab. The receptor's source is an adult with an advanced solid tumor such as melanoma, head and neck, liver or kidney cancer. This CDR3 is CASSLHGQGGEETQYF. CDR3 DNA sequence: TGTGCCAGCAGCTTACACGGACAGGGGGGCGAGGAGACCCAGTACTTC.